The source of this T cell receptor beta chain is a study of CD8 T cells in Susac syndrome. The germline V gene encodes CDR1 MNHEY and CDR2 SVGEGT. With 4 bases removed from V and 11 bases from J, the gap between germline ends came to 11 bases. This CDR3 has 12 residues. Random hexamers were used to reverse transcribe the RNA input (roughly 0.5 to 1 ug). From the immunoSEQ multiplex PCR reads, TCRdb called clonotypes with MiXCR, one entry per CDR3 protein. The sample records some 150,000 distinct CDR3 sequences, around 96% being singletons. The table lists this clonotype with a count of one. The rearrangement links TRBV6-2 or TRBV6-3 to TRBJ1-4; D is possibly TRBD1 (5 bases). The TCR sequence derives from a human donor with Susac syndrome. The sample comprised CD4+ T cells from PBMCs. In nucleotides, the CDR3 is TGTGCCAGCAGTTTACTCCGGGACAAACTGTTTTTT. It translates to CASSLLRDKLFF.